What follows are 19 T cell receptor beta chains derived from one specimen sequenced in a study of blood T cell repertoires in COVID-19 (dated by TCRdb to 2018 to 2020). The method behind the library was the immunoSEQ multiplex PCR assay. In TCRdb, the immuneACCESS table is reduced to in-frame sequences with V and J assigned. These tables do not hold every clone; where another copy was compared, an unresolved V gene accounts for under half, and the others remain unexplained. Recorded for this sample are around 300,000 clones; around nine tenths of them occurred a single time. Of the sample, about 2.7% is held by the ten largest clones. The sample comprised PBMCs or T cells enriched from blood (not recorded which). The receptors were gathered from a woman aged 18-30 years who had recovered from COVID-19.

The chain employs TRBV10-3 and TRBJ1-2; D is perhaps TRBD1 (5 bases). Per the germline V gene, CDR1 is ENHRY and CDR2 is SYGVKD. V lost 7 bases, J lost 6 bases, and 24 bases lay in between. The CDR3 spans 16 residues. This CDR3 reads CAITKVTEPKGDGYTF. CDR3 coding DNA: TGTGCCATCACCAAAGTTACGGAACCCAAAGGGGATGGCTACACCTTC.

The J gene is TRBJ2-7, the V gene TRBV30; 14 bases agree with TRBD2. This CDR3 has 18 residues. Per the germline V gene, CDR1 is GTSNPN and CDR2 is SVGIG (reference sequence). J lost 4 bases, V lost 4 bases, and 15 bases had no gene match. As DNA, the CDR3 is TGTGCCTGGACCGGGAGATCCGGGACTAGCGGGAGATCTTACGAGCAGTACTTC. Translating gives CAWTGRSGTSGRSYEQYF.

The CDR3 coding sequence is TGTGCCAGCAGCCAGATGGGACAGAGGTCGCGCAATGAGCAGTTCTTC. Translating it yields CASSQMGQRSRNEQFF. The chain carries TRBV5-5 and TRBJ2-1, with 7 bases identical to TRBD1. Unmatched junction bases numbered 13, after V lost 4 bases and J lost 6 bases. This CDR3 spans 16 amino acids. Germline V gene sequence: CDR1 SGHKS, CDR2 YYEKEE (reference sequence). Filled out from reference TRBV5-5 and TRBJ2-1, the complete variable domain reads DAGVTQSPTHLIKTRGQQVTLRCSPISGHKSVSWYQQVLGQGPQFIFQYYEKEERGRGNFPDRFSARQFPNYSSELNVNALLLGDSALYLCASSQMGQRSRNEQFFGPGTRLTVL.

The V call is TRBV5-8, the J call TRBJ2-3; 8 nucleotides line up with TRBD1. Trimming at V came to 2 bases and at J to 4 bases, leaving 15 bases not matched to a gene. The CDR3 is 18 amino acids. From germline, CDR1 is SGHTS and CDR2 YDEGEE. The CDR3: CASSFTGSTGVHADTQYF. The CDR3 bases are TGTGCCAGCAGCTTTACTGGCTCGACAGGGGTGCACGCAGATACGCAGTATTTT. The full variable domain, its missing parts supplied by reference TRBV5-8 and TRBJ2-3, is EAGVTQSPTHLIKTRGQQATLRCSPISGHTSVYWYQQALGLGLQFLLWYDEGEERNRGNFPPRFSGRQFPNYSSELNVNALELEDSALYLCASSFTGSTGVHADTQYFGPGTRLTVL.

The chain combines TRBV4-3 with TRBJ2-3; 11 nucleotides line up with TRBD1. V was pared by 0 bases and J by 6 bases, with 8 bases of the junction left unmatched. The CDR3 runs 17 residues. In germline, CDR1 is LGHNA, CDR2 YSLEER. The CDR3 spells CASSQDRDRGAADTQYF. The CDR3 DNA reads TGCGCCAGCAGCCAAGATCGGGACAGGGGGGCCGCGGATACGCAGTATTTT.

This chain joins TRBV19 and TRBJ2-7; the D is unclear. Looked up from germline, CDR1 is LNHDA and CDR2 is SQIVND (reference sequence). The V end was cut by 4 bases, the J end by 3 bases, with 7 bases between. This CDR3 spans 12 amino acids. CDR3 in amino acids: CASSRRGYEQYF. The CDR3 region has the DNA TGTGCCAGTAGTAGACGAGGCTACGAGCAGTACTTC. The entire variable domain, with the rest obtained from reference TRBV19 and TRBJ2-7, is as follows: DGGITQSPKYLFRKEGQNVTLSCEQNLNHDAMYWYRQDPGQGLRLIYYSQIVNDFQKGDIAEGYSVSREKKESFPLTVTSAQKNPTAFYLCASSRRGYEQYFGPGTRLTVT.

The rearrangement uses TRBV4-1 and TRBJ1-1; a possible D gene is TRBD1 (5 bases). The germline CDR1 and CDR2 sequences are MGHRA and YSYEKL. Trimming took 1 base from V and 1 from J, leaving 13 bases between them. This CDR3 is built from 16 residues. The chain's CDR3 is CASSQGFQGTNTEAFF. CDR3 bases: TGCGCCAGCAGCCAAGGTTTTCAGGGAACGAACACTGAAGCTTTCTTT.

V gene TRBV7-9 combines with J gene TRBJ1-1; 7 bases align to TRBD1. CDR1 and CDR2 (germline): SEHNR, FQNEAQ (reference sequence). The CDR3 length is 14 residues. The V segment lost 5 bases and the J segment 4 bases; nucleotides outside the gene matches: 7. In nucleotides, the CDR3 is TGTGCCAGCAGCCCGAGACAGGGATTCACTGAAGCTTTCTTT. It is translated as CASSPRQGFTEAFF.

The CDR3 nucleotides are TGTGCCAGCACCCCCGGGACAGGGCATCAGCCCCAGCATTTT. Its protein is CASTPGTGHQPQHF. The chain is built from TRBV27 and TRBJ1-5; 9 nucleotides agree with TRBD1. CDR1 and CDR2 (germline): MNHEY, SMNVEV (reference sequence). J lost 5 bases, V lost 7 bases, and 6 bases had no gene match. This CDR3 is built from 14 residues.

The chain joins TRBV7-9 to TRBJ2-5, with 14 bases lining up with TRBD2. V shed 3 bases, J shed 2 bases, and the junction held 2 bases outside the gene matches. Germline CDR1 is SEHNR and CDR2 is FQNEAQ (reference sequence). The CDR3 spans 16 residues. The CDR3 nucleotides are TGTGCCAGCAGCTTTGGGACTAGCGGGAGACAAGAGACCCAGTACTTC. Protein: CASSFGTSGRQETQYF.

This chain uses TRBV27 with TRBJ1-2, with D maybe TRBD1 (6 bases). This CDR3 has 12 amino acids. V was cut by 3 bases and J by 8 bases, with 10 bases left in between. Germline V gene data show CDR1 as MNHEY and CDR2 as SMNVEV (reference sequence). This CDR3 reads CASSFGGGGYTF. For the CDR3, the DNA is TGTGCCAGCAGTTTTGGGGGCGGGGGCTACACCTTC.

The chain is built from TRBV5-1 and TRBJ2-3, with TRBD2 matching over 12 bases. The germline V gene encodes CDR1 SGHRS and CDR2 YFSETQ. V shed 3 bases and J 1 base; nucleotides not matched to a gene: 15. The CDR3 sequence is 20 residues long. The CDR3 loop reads CASSSLAGGQKGTGTDTQYF. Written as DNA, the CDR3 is TGCGCCAGCAGCTCCCTAGCGGGGGGGCAGAAGGGCACGGGCACAGATACGCAGTATTTT.

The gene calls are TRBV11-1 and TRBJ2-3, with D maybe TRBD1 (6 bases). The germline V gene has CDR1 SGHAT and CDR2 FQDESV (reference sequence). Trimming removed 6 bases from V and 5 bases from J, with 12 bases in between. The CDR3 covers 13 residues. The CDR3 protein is CASRAGTRDTQYF. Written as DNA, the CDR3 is TGTGCCAGCAGAGCCGGGACACGAGATACGCAGTATTTT.

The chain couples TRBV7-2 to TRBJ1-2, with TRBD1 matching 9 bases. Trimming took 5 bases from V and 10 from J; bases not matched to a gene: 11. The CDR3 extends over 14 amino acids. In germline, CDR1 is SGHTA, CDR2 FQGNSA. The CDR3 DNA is TGTGCCAGCAGCGGCTCTACCGGGACAGGGACCTACACCTTC. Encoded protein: CASSGSTGTGTYTF.

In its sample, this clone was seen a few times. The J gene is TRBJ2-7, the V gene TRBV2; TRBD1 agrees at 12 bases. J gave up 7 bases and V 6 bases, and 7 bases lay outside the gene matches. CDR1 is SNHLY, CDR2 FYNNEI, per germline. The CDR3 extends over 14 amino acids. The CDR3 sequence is CASRRGQGAKEQYF. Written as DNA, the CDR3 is TGTGCCAGCAGGAGGGGACAGGGGGCAAAGGAGCAGTACTTC.

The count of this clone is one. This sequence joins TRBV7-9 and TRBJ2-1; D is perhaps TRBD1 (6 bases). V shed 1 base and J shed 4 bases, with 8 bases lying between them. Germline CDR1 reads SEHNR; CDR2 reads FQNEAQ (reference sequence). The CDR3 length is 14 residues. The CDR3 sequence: CASSLGDIYNEQFF. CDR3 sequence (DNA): TGTGCCAGCAGCTTAGGGGACATTTACAATGAGCAGTTCTTC.

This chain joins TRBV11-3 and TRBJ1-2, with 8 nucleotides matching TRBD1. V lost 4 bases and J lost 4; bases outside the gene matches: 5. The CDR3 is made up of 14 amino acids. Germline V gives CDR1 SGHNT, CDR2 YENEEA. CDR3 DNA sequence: TGTGCCAGCAGCTCCAGGGGGCTAGTCTATGGCTACACCTTC. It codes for CASSSRGLVYGYTF.

The CDR3 nucleotides are TGCAGCGTTGTCGTGTGGGGAGGGCTTAGCACAGATACGCAGTATTTT. It yields the protein CSVVVWGGLSTDTQYF. This chain links TRBV29-1 with TRBJ2-3, with 7 bases fitting TRBD2. Germline V lookup: CDR1 SQVTM, CDR2 ANQGSEA. V gave up 4 bases and J gave up 0 bases; unmatched junction bases: 10. The CDR3 is 16 residues long.

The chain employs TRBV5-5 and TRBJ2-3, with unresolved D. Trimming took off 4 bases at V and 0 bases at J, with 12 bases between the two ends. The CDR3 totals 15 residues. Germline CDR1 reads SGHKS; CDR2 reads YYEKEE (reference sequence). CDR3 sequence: CASSPQAASTDTQYF. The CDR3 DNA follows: TGTGCCAGCAGCCCGCAAGCCGCCAGCACAGATACGCAGTATTTT.